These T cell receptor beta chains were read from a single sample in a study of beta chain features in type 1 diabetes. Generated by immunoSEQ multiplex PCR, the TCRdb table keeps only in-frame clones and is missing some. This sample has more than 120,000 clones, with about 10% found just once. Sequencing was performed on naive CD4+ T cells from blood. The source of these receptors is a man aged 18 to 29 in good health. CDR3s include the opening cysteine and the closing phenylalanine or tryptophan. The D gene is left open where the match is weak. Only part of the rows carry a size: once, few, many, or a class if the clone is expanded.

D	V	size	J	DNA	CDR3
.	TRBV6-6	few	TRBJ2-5	TGTGCCAGCAGCAGGGACTTTCAAGAGACCCAGTACTTC	CASSRDFQETQYF
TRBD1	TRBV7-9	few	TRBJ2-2	TGTGCCAGCAGCTTTAGGGGGCGCACCACCGGGGAGCTGTTTTTT	CASSFRGRTTGELFF
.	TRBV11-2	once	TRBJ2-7	TGTGCCAGCAGCTTACCCCCCGCCGGGAACTACGAGCAGTACTTC	CASSLPPAGNYEQYF
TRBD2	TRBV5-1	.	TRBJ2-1	TGCGCCAGCAGCTTGGCATCTAGCGGCGGTTCCTACAATGAGCAGTTCTTC	CASSLASSGGSYNEQFF
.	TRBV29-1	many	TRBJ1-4	TGCAGCGTTGAAGCCCAGGGGAATGAAAAACTGTTTTTT	CSVEAQGNEKLFF
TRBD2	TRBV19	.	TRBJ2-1	TGTGCCAGTACTCGGCTAGCGGGATACAATGAGCAGTTCTTC	CASTRLAGYNEQFF
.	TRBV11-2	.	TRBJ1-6	TGTGCCAGCAGCCCAAACATCTATAATTCACCCCTCCACTTT	CASSPNIYNSPLHF
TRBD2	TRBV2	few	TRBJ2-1	TGTGCCAGGGGACTAGCGGGGGGGGGTGAGCAGTTCTTC	CARGLAGGGEQFF
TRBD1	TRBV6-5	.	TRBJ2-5	TGTGCCAGCAGTACGCGGGACAGGGGAGAGACCCAGTACTTC	CASSTRDRGETQYF
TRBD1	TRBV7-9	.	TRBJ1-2	TGTGCCAGCAGCTTTTATGTCAGGGGGCAGGGTGGCTACACCTTC	CASSFYVRGQGGYTF
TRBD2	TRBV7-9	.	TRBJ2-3	TGTGCCAGCAGCTACCGGACTAGCGGGGAACGGGATACGCAGTATTTT	CASSYRTSGERDTQYF
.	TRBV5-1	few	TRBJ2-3	TGCGCCAGCAGCTCAATCAGGGTCGATACGCAGTATTTT	CASSSIRVDTQYF
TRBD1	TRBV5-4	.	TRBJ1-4	TGTGCCAGCAGCCAAACCGGGACAGGAGACGAAAAACTGTTTTTT	CASSQTGTGDEKLFF
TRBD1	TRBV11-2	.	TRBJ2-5	TGTGCCAGCAGCTTAGACCCCGACAGGGTTGAGACCCAGTACTTC	CASSLDPDRVETQYF
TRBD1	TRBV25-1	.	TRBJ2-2	TGTGCCAGCAGTGATCTACGACAGGGGATGATCGGGGAGCTGTTTTTT	CASSDLRQGMIGELFF
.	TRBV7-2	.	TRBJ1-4	TGTGCCAGCAGCTCAGGGGCTTTCGGGGAAAAACTGTTTTTT	CASSSGAFGEKLFF
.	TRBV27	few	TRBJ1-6	TGTGCCAGCAGTTTAGAGAGGAGGGTCAATTCACCCCTCCACTTT	CASSLERRVNSPLHF
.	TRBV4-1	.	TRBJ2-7	TGCGCCAGCAGCCAAGAGGAGAGGGTCCACGAGCAGTACTTC	CASSQEERVHEQYF
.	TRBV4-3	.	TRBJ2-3	.	CASSQFGFGSGGPRTDTQYF
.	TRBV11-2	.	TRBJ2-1	TGTGCCAGCAGCCGGCGCGAGGGCAATGAGCAGTTCTTC	CASSRREGNEQFF
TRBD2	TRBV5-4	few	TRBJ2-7	TGTGCCAGCAGCTTGGGGGGAGCGGGGGGTTACGAGCAGTACTTC	CASSLGGAGGYEQYF
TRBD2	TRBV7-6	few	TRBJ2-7	TGTGCCAGCAGCTGGGGACTAGCGGGGCCTCGCGAGCAGTACTTC	CASSWGLAGPREQYF
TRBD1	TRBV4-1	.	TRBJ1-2	TGCGCCAGCAGCCAGGACAGGGGGACGGAGGCTAACTATGGCTACACCTTC	CASSQDRGTEANYGYTF
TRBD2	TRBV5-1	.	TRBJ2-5	TGCGCCAGCACCTCGTTAGTCACTAGCGGGGGGCAAGAGACCCAGTACTTC	CASTSLVTSGGQETQYF
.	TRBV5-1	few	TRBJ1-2	TGCGCCACTAGTAAGGGGTCCGTTGGCTACACCTTC	CATSKGSVGYTF
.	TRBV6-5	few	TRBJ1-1	TGTGCCAGCAGGTCGGACAGCGGCACTGAAGCTTTCTTT	CASRSDSGTEAFF
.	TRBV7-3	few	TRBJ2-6	TGTGCCAGCAGCTTAACGACAGCCTCTGGGGCCAACGTCCTGACTTTC	CASSLTTASGANVLTF
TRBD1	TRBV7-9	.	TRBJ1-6	TGTGCCAGCAGCTTCGGGACAGGGGACAATTCACCCCTCCACTTT	CASSFGTGDNSPLHF
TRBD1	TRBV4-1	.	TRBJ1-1	TGCGCCAGCAGCCAAAAGCCCGGGACAGGGAATGTGGACACTGAAGCTTTCTTT	CASSQKPGTGNVDTEAFF
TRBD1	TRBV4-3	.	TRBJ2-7	TGCGCCAGCAGCCAAGATCTGACCGGGACAGGGGTTTCCGAGCAGTACTTC	CASSQDLTGTGVSEQYF
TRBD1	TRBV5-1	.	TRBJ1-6	TGCGCCAGCAGCGAGGGAACGGACAGGGGACGGTCACCCCTCCACTTT	CASSEGTDRGRSPLHF
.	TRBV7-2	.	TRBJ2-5	TGTGCCAGCAGCTTAGGGCAGGGGGAGACCCAGTACTTC	CASSLGQGETQYF
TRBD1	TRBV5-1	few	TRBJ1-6	TGCGCCAGCAGCCCGCCAGGGGGGAGCTCCTATAATTCACCCCTCCACTTT	CASSPPGGSSYNSPLHF
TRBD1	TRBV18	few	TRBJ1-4	TGTGCCAGCTCATCCGGGACAGATGAAAAACTGTTTTTT	CASSSGTDEKLFF
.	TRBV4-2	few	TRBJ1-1	TGTGCCAGCAGCCAACCGTCAAGCCTGAACACTGAAGCTTTCTTT	CASSQPSSLNTEAFF
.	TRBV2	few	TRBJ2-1	TGTGCCAGCAGTGACCCCGGGTACAATGAGCAGTTCTTC	CASSDPGYNEQFF
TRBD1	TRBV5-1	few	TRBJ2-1	TGCGCCAGCAGCCTAGGACAGGCCTACAATGAGCAGTTCTTC	CASSLGQAYNEQFF
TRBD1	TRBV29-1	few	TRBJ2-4	TGCAGCGTTGGGGACAGGTCAATAGCCAAAAACATTCAGTACTTC	CSVGDRSIAKNIQYF
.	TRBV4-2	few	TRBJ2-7	TGTGCCAGCAGCCATGTTATGATGAAAGGGAGCGAGCAGTACTTC	CASSHVMMKGSEQYF
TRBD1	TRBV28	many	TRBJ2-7	TGTGCCAGCAGCCCACAGGGGGCTATTGACGAGCAGTACTTC	CASSPQGAIDEQYF
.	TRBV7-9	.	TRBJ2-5	TGTGCCAGCCGTGGGGGCGTGGGGGAGACCCAGTACTTC	CASRGGVGETQYF
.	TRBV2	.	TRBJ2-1	TGTGCCAGCAGTGGGACTCTCAAGGACAATGAGCAGTTCTTC	CASSGTLKDNEQFF
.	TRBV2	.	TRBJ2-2	TGTGCCAGCAGTGAAAAGAGGGGGGGGACCGGGGAGCTGTTTTTT	CASSEKRGGTGELFF
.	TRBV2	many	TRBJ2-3	TGTGCCAGCAGTGAACTGTCAGATACGCAGTATTTT	CASSELSDTQYF
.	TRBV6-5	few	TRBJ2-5	TGTGCCAGCAGCAGGGGCAGGGAGACCCAGTACTTC	CASSRGRETQYF
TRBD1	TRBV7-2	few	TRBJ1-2	TGTGCCAGCAGCCCAACACGACAGGGGGCGAGGCGAGACTATGGCTACACCTTC	CASSPTRQGARRDYGYTF
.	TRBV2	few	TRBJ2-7	TGTGCCAGCAGTGAGGGTACAGAGAACTACGAGCAGTACTTC	CASSEGTENYEQYF
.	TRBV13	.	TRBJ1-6	TGTGCCAGCAGCCCCCGGAGGGGCTCCTATAATTCACCCCTCCACTTT	CASSPRRGSYNSPLHF
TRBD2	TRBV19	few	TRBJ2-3	TGTGCCAGTAGTTTAGGACTAGCGGGGGCCACAGATACGCAGTATTTT	CASSLGLAGATDTQYF
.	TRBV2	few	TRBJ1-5	TGTGCCAGCAGTGCAGGGGCCCCAGTGAATCAGCCCCAGCATTTT	CASSAGAPVNQPQHF
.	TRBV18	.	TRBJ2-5	TGTGCCAGTGTAGAAACGGTACAAGAGACCCAGTACTTC	CASVETVQETQYF
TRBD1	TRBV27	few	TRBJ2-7	TGTGCCAGCAGTTTACCCTACCGGGACAGTGGCTACGAGCAGTACTTC	CASSLPYRDSGYEQYF
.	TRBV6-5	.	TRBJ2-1	TGTGCCAGTTCTCCACTGAACTACAATGAGCAGTTCTTC	CASSPLNYNEQFF
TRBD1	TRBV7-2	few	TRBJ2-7	TGTGCCAGCAACCCGGGACAGGGTTCGAGGGAGCAGTACTTC	CASNPGQGSREQYF
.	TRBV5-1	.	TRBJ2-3	TGCGCCAGCAGCTCCATAGCTGGCACAGATACGCAGTATTTT	CASSSIAGTDTQYF